The 24 T cell receptor beta chains below were found in one sample sequenced in a study of human T cells and chemical hapten exposure. Time point here: patch test 2, 6 weeks after DPC sensitization. This sample's treatment: therapeutic diphenylcyclopropenone sensitization with weekly scalp DPC. TCRdb itself ran the RACE reads through MiXCR, one entry per CDR3 protein. The sample holds around 360,000 distinct CDR3 sequences, around 6% seen once. This material consisted of whole blood, taken in connection with sensitization to the hapten diphenylcyclopropenone (DPC). Source of these receptors: a young woman with alopecia areata. Some clones in this sample may be carry-over from other donors' samples.

DNA of the CDR3: TGTGCCAGCAGAAGATCCCAGGCCCAAGTTGCTCAGCCCCAGCATTTT. This translates into CASRRSQAQVAQPQHF. The chain is built from TRBV6-5 and TRBJ1-5; no firm D call. V was shortened by 6 bases and J by 6 bases, with 21 bases between the two germline ends. Germline-derived CDR1 and CDR2 are MNHEY and SVGAGI. CDR3 length equals 16 residues.

Many counts were recorded for this clonotype. This chain joins TRBV6-2 or TRBV6-3 and TRBJ1-1; D is possibly TRBD1 (6 bases). Trimming left V 4 bases short and J 4 bases short, with 22 bases between. The CDR3 loop spans 17 amino acids. CDR1 is MNHEY, CDR2 SVGEGT, per germline. CDR3 nucleotides: TGTGCCAGCAGTTTACAGGGCGGATCTATGGGCGGCACTGAAGCTTTCTTT. As protein: CASSLQGGSMGGTEAFF.

In this sample, this clonotype turned up a few times. CDR3 sequence reads: CASSQGRSPAAGYTF. CDR3 nucleotides: TGCGCCAGCAGCCAAGGCCGTAGTCCCGCGGCTGGCTACACCTTC. The chain uses TRBV4-1 and TRBJ1-2; unclear D gene. The CDR3 spans 15 residues. From germline, CDR1 is MGHRA and CDR2 YSYEKL. V lost 1 base and J lost 7, with 16 bases in between.

This clonotype was detected ten times or more. The CDR3 DNA reads TGCGCCAGCAGCACATTGCAGGGTACTGGGGCCAACGTCCTGACTTTC. Translating it yields CASSTLQGTGANVLTF. This chain uses TRBV5-1 with TRBJ2-6, with D perhaps TRBD1 (5 bases). This CDR3 contains 16 residues. Germline V gives CDR1 SGHRS, CDR2 YFSETQ. The V gene lost 4 bases and the J gene lost 2 bases, with 13 bases spanning the gap. Variable domain in full (rest from reference TRBV5-1 and TRBJ2-6): KAGVTQTPRYLIKTRGQQVTLSCSPISGHRSVSWYQQTPGQGLQFLFEYFSETQRNKGNFPGRFSGRQFSNSRSEMNVSTLELGDSALYLCASSTLQGTGANVLTFGAGSRLTVL.

A few counts support this clonotype. V and J are TRBV10-3 and TRBJ1-1, with 7 bases that match TRBD1. J lost 3 bases, V lost 6 bases, and 4 bases had no gene match. Germline assignment: CDR1 ENHRY and CDR2 SYGVKD. CDR3 size: 13 residues. The CDR3 DNA sequence: TGTGCCATCAGGACTACAGGGGACACTGAAGCTTTCTTT. Amino acid sequence: CAIRTTGDTEAFF.

This clonotype was counted ten times or more. The chain links TRBV7-9 to TRBJ1-6, with 8 nucleotides matching TRBD1. Germline V gene lookup returns CDR1 SEHNR and CDR2 FQNEAQ (reference sequence). The CDR3 consists of 14 residues. J lost 9 bases, V lost 6 bases, and 7 bases had no gene match. Here the CDR3 reads CASRPGTGGSPLHF. CDR3 coding DNA: TGTGCCAGCAGACCCGGGACAGGCGGTTCACCCCTCCACTTT. Looking up the rest from reference TRBV7-9 and TRBJ1-6 gives the full variable domain: DTGVSQNPRHKITKRGQNVTFRCDPISEHNRLYWYRQTLGQGPEFLTYFQNEAQLEKSRLLSDRFSAERPKGSFSTLEIQRTEQGDSAMYLCASRPGTGGSPLHFGNGTRLTVT.

This clonotype has ten or more counts. This chain joins TRBV6-2 or TRBV6-3 and TRBJ1-5; D might be TRBD1 (6 bases). CDR1 MNHEY and CDR2 SVGEGT come from the germline V gene. Trimming removed 4 bases from V and 1 base from J, with 11 bases in between. The CDR3 runs 15 residues. The CDR3 sequence: CASSSARGSNQPQHF. DNA of the CDR3: TGTGCCAGCAGTTCCGCCAGGGGAAGCAATCAGCCCCAGCATTTT.

There are many counts of this clonotype. This rearrangement joins TRBV28 to TRBJ1-2, with TRBD1 as a possible D gene (5 bases). With 2 bases removed from V and 3 bases from J, the gap between germline ends came to 13 bases. This CDR3 is 15 amino acids long. CDR1 and CDR2 from the germline V gene are MDHEN and SYDVKM. The CDR3 region is CASSLAQGIYYGYTF. The CDR3 DNA is TGTGCCAGCAGTTTAGCCCAGGGAATCTACTATGGCTACACCTTC.

This clonotype was counted ten times or more. The chain recombines TRBV6-2 or TRBV6-3 with TRBJ2-7; tentatively, D is TRBD2 (6 bases). CDR1 is MNHEY and CDR2 is SVGEGT in the germline V gene. The germline V and J ends were trimmed by 5 bases and 5 bases, with 7 bases remaining between them. The CDR3 length is 11 residues. CDR3 loop: CASSRRDEQYF. CDR3 DNA sequence: TGTGCCAGCAGTCGGAGGGACGAGCAGTACTTC.

The chain is built from TRBV20-1 and TRBJ1-1; D is undetermined. This CDR3 contains 13 residues. Germline assignment: CDR1 DFQATT and CDR2 SNEGSKA (reference sequence). Trimming took 6 bases from V and 2 from J, leaving 13 bases between them. CDR3 sequence reads: CSALSGFNTEAFF. The CDR3 nucleotides read TGCAGTGCGTTGTCCGGGTTTAACACTGAAGCTTTCTTT.

In this sample, this clonotype turned up a few times. The rearrangement joins TRBV12-3 or TRBV12-4 to TRBJ1-5; D not certain. The germline V and J ends were trimmed by 9 bases and 3 bases, with 21 bases remaining between them. The CDR3 is 16 amino acids. Here the CDR3 reads CASGVAGLLDNQPQHF. CDR3 nucleotide sequence: TGTGCCAGTGGGGTTGCGGGCCTTCTCGACAATCAGCCCCAGCATTTT.

This clonotype has a count of ten or more. The genes are TRBV6-5 and TRBJ1-4; no clear D. Trimming shortened V by 6 bases and J by 0 bases, and 2 bases separated the two germline ends. The CDR3 spans 12 residues. Germline lookup yields CDR1 MNHEY and CDR2 SVGAGI. CDR3 sequence (DNA): TGTGCCAGCAGAGCAACTAATGAAAAACTGTTTTTT. This translates into CASRATNEKLFF.

The chain is built from TRBV4-2 and TRBJ2-1, with 7 bases lining up with TRBD1. V shed 3 bases and J 5 bases; nucleotides not matched to a gene: 1. The length of the CDR3 is 13 residues. Germline lookup yields CDR1 LGHNA and CDR2 YNFKEQ. CDR3 coding DNA: TGTGCCAGCAGCCAGGACAGGAACAATGAGCAGTTCTTC. As protein: CASSQDRNNEQFF.

This clonotype showed up just a few times. V gene TRBV2 combines with J gene TRBJ1-2; tentatively, D is TRBD1 (5 bases). Trimming shortened V by 4 bases and J by 5 bases, and 17 bases separated the two germline ends. CDR1 SNHLY and CDR2 FYNNEI come from the germline V gene. The CDR3 is 15 residues long. This chain's CDR3 is CASSGEGPEPYGYTF. The CDR3 bases are TGTGCCAGCAGTGGGGAGGGGCCCGAACCTTATGGCTACACCTTC.

This chain connects TRBV7-2 to TRBJ2-7, with D unresolved. The length of the CDR3 is 14 residues. V lost 1 base and J lost 0, with 7 bases in between. The germline V gene encodes CDR1 SGHTA and CDR2 FQGNSA. The CDR3 nucleotides read TGTGCCAGCAGCTTAGGACGGACCTCCTACGAGCAGTACTTC. Translating it yields CASSLGRTSYEQYF.

This clonotype was observed many times. The chain is built from TRBV12-3 or TRBV12-4 and TRBJ1-1; TRBD1 might be the D (6 bases). V was shortened by 2 bases and J by 7 bases, with 14 bases between the two germline ends. The CDR3 runs to 14 residues. CDR3 sequence (DNA): TGTGCCAGCAGTTTATCAACAGGGCCCGTTGAAGCTTTCTTT. Protein sequence: CASSLSTGPVEAFF.

This clonotype occurred many times. The V gene is TRBV29-1, the J gene TRBJ1-4; TRBD1 agrees at 7 bases. There are 12 residues in the CDR3. Germline V lookup: CDR1 SQVTM, CDR2 ANQGSEA. V lost 6 bases to trimming and J lost 8 bases; unmatched junction nucleotides: 6. CDR3 sequence: CSVGQAYEKLFF. The CDR3 DNA sequence: TGCAGCGTCGGACAGGCCTACGAAAAACTGTTTTTT.

This clonotype was recorded many times. The gene calls are TRBV7-2 and TRBJ1-2; D is ambiguous. CDR3 size: 13 residues. Trimming took off 5 bases at V and 3 bases at J, with 10 bases between the two ends. CDR1 and CDR2 (germline): SGHTA, FQGNSA. The CDR3 loop is CASSPWRDYGYTF. The CDR3 region has the DNA TGTGCCAGCAGCCCGTGGCGAGACTATGGCTACACCTTC.

This clonotype was counted at least ten times. This chain's CDR3 is CASSQTTGTSYEQYF. The CDR3, as DNA: TGTGCCAGCAGCCAGACAACCGGGACATCCTACGAGCAGTACTTC. The chain recombines TRBV27 with TRBJ2-7; TRBD1 is a possible D gene (6 bases). CDR3 length: 15 amino acids. The V gene's germline CDR1 is MNHEY and CDR2 SMNVEV (reference sequence). Trimming shortened V by 6 bases and J by 1 base, and 16 bases separated the two germline ends.

This clonotype was counted at least ten times. The V call is TRBV5-4, the J call TRBJ2-2; D unclear. The CDR3 has 15 amino acids. V was pared by 2 bases and J by 0 bases, with 8 bases between. Germline V lookup: CDR1 SGHNT, CDR2 YYREEE (reference sequence). This chain's CDR3 is CASSFSRANTGELFF. CDR3 nucleotide sequence: TGTGCCAGCAGCTTTAGCCGGGCGAACACCGGGGAGCTGTTTTTT.

This clonotype showed up just a few times. The V call is TRBV6-5, the J call TRBJ1-6; D not resolved. The V end lost 0 bases, the J end lost 0 bases, and 18 bases lay between the germline ends. This CDR3 is 20 amino acids long. CDR1 MNHEY and CDR2 SVGAGI come from the germline V gene. CDR3 DNA: TGTGCCAGCAGTTACTCGAGGCAGCCGTATACCAGCTCCTATAATTCACCCCTCCACTTT. Protein product: CASSYSRQPYTSSYNSPLHF.

The sample holds a few counts of this clonotype. The chain couples TRBV12-3 or TRBV12-4 to TRBJ1-6, with 7 nucleotides matching TRBD1. The CDR3 runs 15 residues. V lost 4 bases and J lost 5; bases outside the gene matches: 5. CDR3 DNA sequence: TGTGCCAGCAGTTCCAGACAGGGCCATAATTCACCCCTCCACTTT. Its translation: CASSSRQGHNSPLHF.

This clonotype turned up a few times. This chain links TRBV7-9 with TRBJ1-6; no definite D call. This CDR3 region has 16 residues. CDR1 SEHNR and CDR2 FQNEAQ come from the germline V gene (reference sequence). Trimming removed 3 bases from V and 7 bases from J, with 16 bases in between. The CDR3 coding sequence is TGTGCCAGCAGCTTCCCCAATGAGGCTTTGAATTCACCCCTCCACTTT. This sequence encodes CASSFPNEALNSPLHF.

This clonotype came up a few times. V usage is TRBV4-2 and J usage is TRBJ2-1, with D unresolved. The CDR3 totals 15 residues. The germline V and J ends were trimmed by 1 base and 0 bases, with 7 bases remaining between them. CDR1 is LGHNA and CDR2 is YNFKEQ in the germline V gene. The CDR3 loop reads CASSQASASYNEQFF. CDR3 sequence (DNA): TGTGCCAGCAGCCAAGCAAGCGCCTCCTACAATGAGCAGTTCTTC.